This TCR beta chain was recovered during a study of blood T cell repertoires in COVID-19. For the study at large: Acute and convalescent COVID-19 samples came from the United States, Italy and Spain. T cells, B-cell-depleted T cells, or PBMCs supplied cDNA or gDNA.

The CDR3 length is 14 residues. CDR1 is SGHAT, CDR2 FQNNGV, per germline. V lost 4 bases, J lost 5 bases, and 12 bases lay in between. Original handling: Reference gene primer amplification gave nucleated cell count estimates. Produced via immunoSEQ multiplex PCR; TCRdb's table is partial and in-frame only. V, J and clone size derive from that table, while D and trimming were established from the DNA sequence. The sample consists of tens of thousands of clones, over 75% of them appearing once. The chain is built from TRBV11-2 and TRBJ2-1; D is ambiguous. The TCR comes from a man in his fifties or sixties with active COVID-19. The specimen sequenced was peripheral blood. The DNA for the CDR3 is TGTGCCAGCAGCTCATTGTATCGGGACAATGAGCAGTTCTTC. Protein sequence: CASSSLYRDNEQFF.